These 21 T cell receptor beta chains originate from one sample sequenced in a study of blood T cells in healthy people across ages (dated by TCRdb to 2014 to 2015). The library was generated by 5' RACE. The instrument given in TCRdb is Illumina HiSeq 2500. The second PCR ran for about 6 to 11 cycles and used a J-beta primer mix along with a sample-barcoded 5' primer. TCRdb reprocessed the public reads (quality trimming at Q25 with fastp, clone calling with MiXCR) and kept in-frame beta chains. Each record represents a unique CDR3 protein, reported with the most common genes and DNA among its rows. For this sample the table gives about 1.4 million distinct CDR3 sequences, of which approximately 60% were detected only once. The ten largest clones capture approximately 7% of the sample. The sample comprised blood. The receptor source for this set is a young man in good health.

The J gene is TRBJ2-6, the V gene TRBV20-1; D is possibly TRBD1 or TRBD2 (5 bases each). Trimming stripped 6 bases from V and 0 bases from J, with 18 bases between. Germline V gene data show CDR1 as DFQATT and CDR2 as SNEGSKA (reference sequence). This CDR3 contains 17 residues. Written as DNA, the CDR3 is TGCAGTGCCCATCAGCCAGGGAGAAGCTCTGGGGCCAACGTCCTGACTTTC. It specifies CSAHQPGRSSGANVLTF.

The V and J genes are TRBV20-1 and TRBJ2-6; D is ambiguous. The germline V and J ends were trimmed by 5 bases and 0 bases, with 8 bases remaining between them. The germline CDR1 and CDR2 sequences are DFQATT and SNEGSKA (reference sequence). The CDR3 totals 14 residues. The CDR3 loop is CSAQTGSGANVLTF. The CDR3, as DNA: TGCAGTGCTCAGACGGGCTCTGGGGCCAACGTCCTGACTTTC.

The V and J genes are TRBV4-1 and TRBJ1-6, with unresolved D. V was pared by 0 bases and J by 14 bases, with 11 bases between. This CDR3 region has 13 residues. Germline V gene lookup returns CDR1 MGHRA and CDR2 YSYEKL. DNA for the CDR3: TGCGCCAGCAGCCAAGATCTAAGTGTCACCCTCCACTTT. Amino acid sequence: CASSQDLSVTLHF.

V usage is TRBV29-1 and J usage is TRBJ2-5, with TRBD1 matching over 7 bases. The CDR3 is 12 amino acids. The junction had 3 bases not matched to a gene; V was cut back by 4 bases and J by 4 bases. Germline values: CDR1 SQVTM, CDR2 ANQGSEA. Here the CDR3 reads CSVATGVETQYF. The CDR3 nucleotides read TGCAGCGTTGCAACAGGGGTAGAGACCCAGTACTTC.

This clonotype was detected a few times. The V call is TRBV10-3, the J call TRBJ2-7; D unresolved. Germline V CDR1 and CDR2: ENHRY, SYGVKD. This CDR3 region has 12 residues. The V gene lost 9 bases and the J gene lost 0 bases, with 9 bases spanning the gap. Here the CDR3 reads CAMSLNSYEQYF. The CDR3 nucleotides are TGTGCCATGAGCTTGAACTCCTACGAGCAGTACTTC.

J is TRBJ1-1 and V is TRBV7-9; D is ambiguous. CDR3 length: 12 amino acids. Germline V lookup: CDR1 SEHNR, CDR2 FQNEAQ (reference sequence). Trimming pared 5 bases from V and 9 bases from J, leaving 13 bases between. The CDR3 sequence: CASSRQEGKAFF. The CDR3 nucleotides read TGTGCCAGCAGCCGCCAAGAAGGGAAAGCTTTCTTT.

This rearrangement joins TRBV10-3 to TRBJ2-5, with 7 bases matching TRBD2. The J call may be incorrect, as the DNA end agrees better with TRBJ2-7. CDR1 is ENHRY and CDR2 is SYGVKD in the germline V gene. The CDR3 has 15 amino acids. This CDR3 is CAISELWEGQVEQYF. DNA of the CDR3: TGTGCCATCAGTGAGCTGTGGGAGGGCCAGGTCGAGCAGTACTTC.

This clonotype occurred a few times. V usage is TRBV7-9 and J usage is TRBJ1-1; TRBD1 agrees at 7 bases. Germline V lookup: CDR1 SEHNR, CDR2 FQNEAQ (reference sequence). The CDR3 has 15 amino acids. The ends lost 3 bases at V and 7 bases at J; junction bases unmatched: 11. CDR3 sequence reads: CASSLGTVRDGEAFF. As DNA, the CDR3 is TGTGCCAGCAGCTTGGGGACAGTTCGGGATGGTGAAGCTTTCTTT. Using reference TRBV7-9 and TRBJ1-1 for the parts outside the CDR3, the full variable domain is DTGVSQNPRHKITKRGQNVTFRCDPISEHNRLYWYRQTLGQGPEFLTYFQNEAQLEKSRLLSDRFSAERPKGSFSTLEIQRTEQGDSAMYLCASSLGTVRDGEAFFGQGTRLTVV.

The chain recombines TRBV5-1 with TRBJ2-6; the D gene is possibly TRBD1 (5 bases). Trimming cost V 5 bases and J 0 bases, with 12 bases left between them. This CDR3 is built from 16 residues. Looked up from germline, CDR1 is SGHRS and CDR2 is YFSETQ. CDR3: CASSDSTSSGANVLTF. CDR3 nucleotide sequence: TGCGCCAGCAGTGACAGCACGTCCTCTGGGGCCAACGTCCTGACTTTC.

The chain has TRBV13 and TRBJ2-4; no clear D. V was shortened by 3 bases and J by 3 bases, with 12 bases between the two germline ends. This CDR3 is 15 amino acids long. Germline CDR1 PRHDT, CDR2 FYEKMQ (reference sequence). The CDR3 sequence: CASSFFGVGKNIQYF. DNA for the CDR3: TGTGCCAGCAGCTTTTTTGGGGTTGGCAAAAACATTCAGTACTTC.

The rearrangement uses TRBV27 and TRBJ1-1, with D perhaps TRBD1 (5 bases). Germline V gives CDR1 MNHEY, CDR2 SMNVEV (reference sequence). V was clipped by 8 bases and J by 6 bases, with 19 bases between them. This CDR3 contains 14 residues. The CDR3 is CASQAFGGFPEAFF. The CDR3 bases are TGTGCCAGCCAAGCCTTTGGGGGATTCCCTGAAGCTTTCTTT.

Worth noting for this clonotype: At one of its ends the junction is not consistent with the germline gene, which may arise from a read error. The chain links TRBV15 to TRBJ2-1; possibly TRBD1 or TRBD2 for D (5 bases each). CDR3 length: 14 amino acids. Germline V gene lookup returns CDR1 LNHNV and CDR2 YYDKDF (reference sequence). CDR3 nucleotides: TGCGCCACCAGCACCGGGACCTTATACAATGAGCAGTTCTTC. Residues: CATSTGTLYNEQFF.

V gene TRBV27 combines with J gene TRBJ2-5, with a weak D call TRBD1 (6 bases). Deletions cut 7 bases from V and 2 bases from J, with 11 bases between. The CDR3 loop spans 13 amino acids. From germline, CDR1 is MNHEY and CDR2 SMNVEV (reference sequence). The CDR3 region has the DNA TGTGCCAGCAAGACAGGCATTCAAGAGACCCAGTACTTC. This gives the protein CASKTGIQETQYF.

The rearrangement uses TRBV5-1 and TRBJ2-7; D remains ambiguous. Trimming stripped 4 bases from V and 2 bases from J, with 13 bases between. The length of the CDR3 is 14 residues. The germline gives CDR1 SGHRS, CDR2 YFSETQ. CDR3 amino acids: CASSPVLITYEQYF. CDR3 sequence (DNA): TGCGCCAGCAGCCCAGTACTTATAACCTACGAGCAGTACTTC.

This rearrangement joins TRBV30 to TRBJ2-1; possibly TRBD2 for D (6 bases). The CDR3 spans 16 residues. Germline V gene sequence: CDR1 GTSNPN, CDR2 SVGIG (reference sequence). Trimming took 1 base from V and 0 from J, leaving 13 bases between them. The CDR3 region has the DNA TGTGCCTGGAGTGGGAAAGAAGCGGGCTCCTACAATGAGCAGTTCTTC. Translation: CAWSGKEAGSYNEQFF.

This sequence joins TRBV29-1 and TRBJ1-3; no clear D. The V and J ends lost 8 bases and 4 bases respectively, with 9 bases between them. The CDR3 runs 11 residues. The germline V gene encodes CDR1 SQVTM and CDR2 ANQGSEA. The DNA for the CDR3 is TGCAGCATGGGAGTGGGAAACACCATATATTTT. Residues: CSMGVGNTIYF.

This clonotype was seen a single time. J is TRBJ1-5 and V is TRBV6-2 or TRBV6-3; D ambiguous. Trimming removed 5 bases from V and 5 bases from J, with 10 bases in between. Looked up from germline, CDR1 is MNHEY and CDR2 is SVGEGT. CDR3 size: 13 residues. CDR3 loop: CASSDPGYQPQHF. The CDR3 DNA reads TGTGCCAGCAGTGACCCAGGTTATCAGCCCCAGCATTTT.

This clonotype was observed a few times. The chain uses TRBV4-2 and TRBJ2-7, with D perhaps given as TRBD1 or TRBD2 (5 bases each). Trimming shortened V by 0 bases and J by 3 bases, and 12 bases separated the two germline ends. This CDR3 comprises 15 residues. Germline V gene data show CDR1 as LGHNA and CDR2 as YNFKEQ. The CDR3 DNA is TGTGCCAGCAGCCAAGAAAAGGGGACGAGCTACGAGCAGTACTTC. This encodes CASSQEKGTSYEQYF.

V and J are TRBV5-1 and TRBJ2-7, with D perhaps assigned TRBD1 or TRBD2 (6 bases each). Trimming took off 5 bases at V and 1 base at J, with 10 bases between the two ends. The germline V gene has CDR1 SGHRS and CDR2 YFSETQ. The CDR3 covers 13 residues. In DNA form, the CDR3 reads TGCGCCAGCAGAAAAGGGGGGTCCTACGAGCAGTACTTC. Translation: CASRKGGSYEQYF.

V is TRBV13 and J is TRBJ2-4, with 12 bases aligning to TRBD2. The length of the CDR3 is 15 residues. CDR1 is PRHDT and CDR2 is FYEKMQ in the germline V gene (reference sequence). The J segment lost 5 bases and the V segment lost 4 bases, leaving 3 bases of the junction unmatched. In DNA form, the CDR3 reads TGTGCCAGCAGCTCGTCTAGCGGGGGGGAAAACATTCAGTACTTC. Amino acids: CASSSSSGGENIQYF. Full variable domain (rest looked up from reference TRBV13 and TRBJ2-4): AAGVIQSPRHLIKEKRETATLKCYPIPRHDTVYWYQQGPGQDPQFLISFYEKMQSDKGSIPDRFSAQQFSDYHSELNMSSLELGDSALYFCASSSSSGGENIQYFGAGTRLSVL.

J is TRBJ2-3 and V is TRBV20-1; 7 nucleotides match TRBD2. The germline V gene has CDR1 DFQATT and CDR2 SNEGSKA (reference sequence). The junction had 4 bases not matched to a gene; V was cut back by 6 bases and J by 1 base. The CDR3 has 13 amino acids. CDR3 coding DNA: TGCAGTGCCTACACTAGCGGCACAGATACGCAGTATTTT. Residues: CSAYTSGTDTQYF.